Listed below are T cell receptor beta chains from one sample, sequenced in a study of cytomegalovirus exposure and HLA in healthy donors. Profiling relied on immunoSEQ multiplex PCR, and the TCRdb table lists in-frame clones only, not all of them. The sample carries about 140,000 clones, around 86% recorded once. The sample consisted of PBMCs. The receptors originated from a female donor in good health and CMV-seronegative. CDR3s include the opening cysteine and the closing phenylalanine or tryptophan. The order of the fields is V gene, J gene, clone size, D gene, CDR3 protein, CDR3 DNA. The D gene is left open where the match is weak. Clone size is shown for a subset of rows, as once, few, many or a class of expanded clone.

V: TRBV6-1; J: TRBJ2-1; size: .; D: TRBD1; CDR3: CASSESGQGAQKQFF; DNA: TGTGCCAGCAGTGAAAGCGGACAGGGGGCGCAAAAGCAGTTCTTC
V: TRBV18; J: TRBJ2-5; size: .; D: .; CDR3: CASSPASGVETQYF; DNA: TGTGCCAGCTCACCAGCTTCAGGGGTGGAGACCCAGTACTTC
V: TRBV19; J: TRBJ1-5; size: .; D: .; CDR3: CASSTGGHRGNQPQHF; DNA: TGTGCCAGTAGTACCGGGGGGCACAGAGGCAATCAGCCCCAGCATTTT
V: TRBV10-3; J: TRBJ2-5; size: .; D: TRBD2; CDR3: CAISQTSGRYQETQYF; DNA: TGTGCCATCAGTCAGACTAGCGGGAGGTACCAAGAGACCCAGTACTTC
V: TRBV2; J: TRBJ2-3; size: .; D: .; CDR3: CASSPGREMGDTQYF; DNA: TGTGCCAGCAGCCCGGGCAGGGAAATGGGAGATACGCAGTATTTT
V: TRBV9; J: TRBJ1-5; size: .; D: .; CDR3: CASSVDAGGTNQPQHF; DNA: TGTGCCAGCAGCGTAGATGCGGGGGGGACCAATCAGCCCCAGCATTTT
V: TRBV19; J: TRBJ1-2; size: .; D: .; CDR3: CASSIAGGAGGYTF; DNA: TGTGCCAGTAGTATTGCGGGGGGCGCAGGTGGCTACACCTTC
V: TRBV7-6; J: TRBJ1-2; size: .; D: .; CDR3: CASSLVGSYGYTF; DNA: TGTGCCAGCAGCTTAGTGGGCAGCTATGGCTACACCTTC
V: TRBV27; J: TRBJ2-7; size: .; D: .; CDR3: CASSLSYYPSYEQYF; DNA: TGTGCCAGCAGTTTATCCTACTATCCCTCCTACGAGCAGTACTTC
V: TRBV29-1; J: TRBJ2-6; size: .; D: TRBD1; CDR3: CSALGGTGSSGANVLTF; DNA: TGCAGCGCCCTGGGGGGGACAGGGTCCTCTGGGGCCAACGTCCTGACTTTC
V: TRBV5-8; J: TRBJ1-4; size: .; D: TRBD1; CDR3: CASSSTGGAANEKLFF; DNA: TGTGCCAGCAGCTCGACAGGGGGCGCGGCTAATGAAAAACTGTTTTTT
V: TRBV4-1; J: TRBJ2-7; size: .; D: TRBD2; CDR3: CASSQDFGLAGAF; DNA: TGCGCCAGCAGCCAAGATTTCGGACTAGCGGGAGCTTTC
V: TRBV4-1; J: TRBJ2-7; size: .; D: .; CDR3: CASSRGTYEQYF; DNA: TGCGCCAGCAGCCGAGGGACCTACGAGCAGTACTTC
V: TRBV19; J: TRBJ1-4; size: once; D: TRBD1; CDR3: CASTPGQRFNEKLFF; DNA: TGTGCCAGTACCCCGGGACAGAGATTTAATGAAAAACTGTTTTTT
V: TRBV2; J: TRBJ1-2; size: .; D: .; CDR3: CASSEWGRDIWVFGYGYTF; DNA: TGTGCCAGCAGTGAATGGGGCCGGGACATTTGGGTTTTCGGCTATGGCTACACCTTC
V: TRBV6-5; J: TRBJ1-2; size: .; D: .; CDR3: CASSYGRGLGYTF; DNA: TGTGCCAGCAGTTACGGGCGGGGTTTGGGCTACACCTTC
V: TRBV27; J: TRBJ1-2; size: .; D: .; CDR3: CASSLVGHLNYGYTF; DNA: TGTGCCAGCAGTTTAGTGGGACACTTAAACTATGGCTACACCTTC
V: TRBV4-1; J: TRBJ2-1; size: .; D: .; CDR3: CASSQTREAYNEQFF; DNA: TGCGCCAGCAGCCAGACGAGGGAAGCCTACAATGAGCAGTTCTTC
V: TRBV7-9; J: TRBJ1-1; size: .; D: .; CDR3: CSSSLLASNTEAFF; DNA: TGTTCCAGCAGCTTACTGGCAAGTAACACTGAAGCTTTCTTT
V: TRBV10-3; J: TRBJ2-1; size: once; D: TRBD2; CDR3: CAISATSGGHEQFF; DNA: TGTGCCATCAGCGCGACTAGCGGGGGTCATGAGCAGTTCTTC
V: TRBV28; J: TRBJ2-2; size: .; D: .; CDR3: CAGGQSNTGELFF; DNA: TGTGCCGGTGGACAGTCGAACACCGGGGAGCTGTTTTTT
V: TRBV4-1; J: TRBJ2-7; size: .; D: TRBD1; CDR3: CASSQPGDGQGSYEQYF; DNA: TGCGCCAGCAGCCAACCCGGGGACGGACAGGGATCATACGAGCAGTACTTC
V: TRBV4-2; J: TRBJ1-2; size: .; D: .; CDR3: CASSQDGSYGYTF; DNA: TGTGCCAGCAGCCAAGATGGTAGCTATGGCTACACCTTC
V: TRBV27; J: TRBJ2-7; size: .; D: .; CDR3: CATKGAASSLEQYF; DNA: TGTGCCACCAAAGGGGCAGCTTCCTCCCTCGAGCAGTACTTC
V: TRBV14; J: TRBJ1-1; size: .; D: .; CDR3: CASSQLTGTEAFF; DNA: TGTGCCAGCAGCCAACTTACCGGCACTGAAGCTTTCTTT
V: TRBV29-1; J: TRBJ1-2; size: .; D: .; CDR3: CSVEEDLVEGYTF; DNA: TGCAGCGTTGAGGAGGATTTGGTGGAGGGCTACACCTTC
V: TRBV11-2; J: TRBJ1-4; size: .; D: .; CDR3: CASSLVGRPGEEKLFF; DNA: TGTGCCAGCAGCTTAGTGGGTAGGCCAGGCGAGGAAAAACTGTTTTTT
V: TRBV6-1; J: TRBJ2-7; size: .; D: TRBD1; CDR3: CASSIGTGGYEQYF; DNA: TGTGCCAGCAGTATAGGGACAGGGGGCTACGAGCAGTACTTC
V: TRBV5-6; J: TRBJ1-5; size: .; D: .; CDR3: CASSLSGGGKPQHF; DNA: TGTGCCAGCAGCTTGTCAGGAGGTGGAAAGCCCCAGCATTTT
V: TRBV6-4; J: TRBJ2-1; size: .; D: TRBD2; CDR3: CASRGLDNEQFF; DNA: TGTGCCAGCAGGGGACTAGACAATGAGCAGTTCTTC
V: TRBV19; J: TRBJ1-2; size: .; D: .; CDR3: CASSIGEGYGYTF; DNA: TGTGCCAGTAGTATTGGAGAAGGTTATGGCTACACCTTC
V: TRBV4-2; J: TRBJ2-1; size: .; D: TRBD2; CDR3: CASMAGGGYNEQFF; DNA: TGTGCCAGCATGGCGGGAGGGGGGTACAATGAGCAGTTCTTC
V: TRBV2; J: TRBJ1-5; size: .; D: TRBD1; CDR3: CASSAVQGLGQPQHF; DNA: TGTGCCAGCAGTGCCGTACAGGGGCTCGGTCAGCCCCAGCATTTT
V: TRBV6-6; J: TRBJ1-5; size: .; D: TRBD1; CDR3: CASSWTGNSNQPQHF; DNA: TGTGCCAGCAGTTGGACAGGGAATAGCAATCAGCCCCAGCATTTT
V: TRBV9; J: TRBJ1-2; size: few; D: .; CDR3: CASSVGYEFNYGYTF; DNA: TGTGCCAGCAGCGTAGGGTACGAGTTTAACTATGGCTACACCTTC
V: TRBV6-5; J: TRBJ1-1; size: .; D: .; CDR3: CASRRRDTEAFF; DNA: TGTGCCAGCAGGCGGAGGGACACTGAAGCTTTCTTT
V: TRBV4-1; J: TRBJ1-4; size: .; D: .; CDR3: CASSQVPGGNEKLFF; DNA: TGCGCCAGCAGCCAAGTACCAGGTGGTAATGAAAAACTGTTTTTT
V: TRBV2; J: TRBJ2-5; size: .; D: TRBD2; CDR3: CASSGGTSGGETQYF; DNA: TGTGCCAGCAGTGGAGGGACTAGCGGTGGAGAGACCCAGTACTTC
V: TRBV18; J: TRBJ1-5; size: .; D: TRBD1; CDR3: CASSPDRGRGNQPQHF; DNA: TGTGCCAGCTCGCCCGACAGGGGTAGAGGCAATCAGCCCCAGCATTTT
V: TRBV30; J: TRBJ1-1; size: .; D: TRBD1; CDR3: CAWRLSTGGWNTEAFF; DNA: TGTGCCTGGAGATTATCGACAGGGGGCTGGAACACTGAAGCTTTCTTT
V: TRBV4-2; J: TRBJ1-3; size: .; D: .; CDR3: CASSPGDASQGYSGNTIYF; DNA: TGTGCCAGCAGCCCAGGGGATGCATCACAGGGATACTCTGGAAACACCATATATTTT
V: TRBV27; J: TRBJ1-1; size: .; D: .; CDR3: CASSLYGNTEAFF; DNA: TGTGCCAGCAGTTTATACGGGAACACTGAAGCTTTCTTT
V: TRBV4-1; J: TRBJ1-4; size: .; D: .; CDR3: CASSQQQGWSEKLFF; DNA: TGCGCCAGCAGCCAACAACAGGGTTGGAGTGAAAAACTGTTTTTT
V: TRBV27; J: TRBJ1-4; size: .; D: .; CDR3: CASSFSPGTNEKLFF; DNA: TGTGCCAGCAGTTTTAGCCCTGGAACTAATGAAAAACTGTTTTTT
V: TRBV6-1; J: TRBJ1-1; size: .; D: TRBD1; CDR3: CASSRQGSTEAFF; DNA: TGTGCCAGCAGTCGACAGGGGAGCACTGAAGCTTTCTTT
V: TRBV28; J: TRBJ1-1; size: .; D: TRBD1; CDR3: CASSHPQGVGTEAFF; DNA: TGTGCCAGCAGTCATCCACAGGGGGTAGGCACTGAAGCTTTCTTT
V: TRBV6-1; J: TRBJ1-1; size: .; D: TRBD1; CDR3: CASRQGARVTEAFF; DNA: TGTGCCAGCAGACAGGGGGCGCGGGTTACTGAAGCTTTCTTT
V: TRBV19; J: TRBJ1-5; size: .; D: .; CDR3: CASSIERTGKGSNQPQHF; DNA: TGTGCCAGTAGTATCGAACGCACAGGGAAGGGTAGCAATCAGCCCCAGCATTTT
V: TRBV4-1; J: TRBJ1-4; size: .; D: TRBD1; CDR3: CASSQVASRGQGGEKLFF; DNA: TGCGCCAGCAGCCAAGTAGCCTCTCGTGGACAGGGAGGTGAAAAACTGTTTTTT
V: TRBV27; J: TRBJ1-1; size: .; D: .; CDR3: CASSLGRGLNTEAFF; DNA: TGTGCCAGCAGTTTGGGCAGGGGACTGAACACTGAAGCTTTCTTT
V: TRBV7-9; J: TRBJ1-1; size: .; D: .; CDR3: CASSLQGSGEAFF; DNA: TGTGCCAGCAGCTTACAGGGGTCGGGTGAAGCTTTCTTT